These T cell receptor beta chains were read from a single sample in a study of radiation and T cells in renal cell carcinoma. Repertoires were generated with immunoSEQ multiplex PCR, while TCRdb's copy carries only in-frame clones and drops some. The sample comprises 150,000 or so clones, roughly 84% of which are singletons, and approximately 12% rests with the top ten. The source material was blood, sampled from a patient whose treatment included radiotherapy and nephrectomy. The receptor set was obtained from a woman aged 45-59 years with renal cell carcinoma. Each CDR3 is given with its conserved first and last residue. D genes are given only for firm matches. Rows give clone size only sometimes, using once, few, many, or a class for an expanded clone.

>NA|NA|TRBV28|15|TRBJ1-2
CASSLQGRTLKGYTF
TGTGCCAGCAGTTTACAGGGGAGGACCCTGAAGGGCTACACCTTC
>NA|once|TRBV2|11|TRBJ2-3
CASKRTDTQYF
TGTGCCAGCAAAAGGACAGATACGCAGTATTTT
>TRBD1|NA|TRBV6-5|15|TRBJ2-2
CASSLYRGNTGELFF
TGTGCCAGCAGTCTCTACAGGGGCAACACCGGGGAGCTGTTTTTT
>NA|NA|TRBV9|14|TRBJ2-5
CASSVGQRQETQYF
TGTGCCAGCAGCGTAGGCCAGCGACAAGAGACCCAGTACTTC
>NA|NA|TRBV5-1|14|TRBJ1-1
CASSLATDIAEAFF
TGCGCCAGCAGCTTGGCAACAGATATCGCTGAAGCTTTCTTT
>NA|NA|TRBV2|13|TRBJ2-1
CASTLGGNNEQFF
TGTGCCAGCACCTTAGGGGGGAACAATGAGCAGTTCTTC
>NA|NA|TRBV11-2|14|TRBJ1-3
CASSLWGSGNTIYF
TGTGCCAGCAGCTTATGGGGCTCTGGAAACACCATATATTTT
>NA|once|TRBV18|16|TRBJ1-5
CASSPPVNRENQPQHF
TGTGCCAGCTCACCACCCGTCAACAGGGAAAATCAGCCCCAGCATTTT
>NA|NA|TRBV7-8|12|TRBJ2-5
CASSPAVETQYF
TGTGCCAGCAGCCCGGCTGTCGAGACCCAGTACTTC
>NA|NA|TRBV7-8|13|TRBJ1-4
CASSITGGEKLFF
TGTGCCAGCAGCATAACAGGTGGCGAAAAACTGTTTTTT
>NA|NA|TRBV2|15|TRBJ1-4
CASSRRGGTNEKLFF
TGTGCCAGCAGCCGACGTGGGGGAACTAATGAAAAACTGTTTTTT
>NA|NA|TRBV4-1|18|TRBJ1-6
CASSHIQRIEGSNSPLHF
TGCGCCAGCAGCCACATACAAAGGATAGAGGGAAGTAATTCACCCCTCCACTTT
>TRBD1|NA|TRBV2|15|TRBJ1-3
CASSERQGSGNTIYF
TGTGCCAGCAGTGAGCGACAGGGTTCTGGAAACACCATATATTTT
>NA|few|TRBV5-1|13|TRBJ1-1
CASSDRGNTEAFF
TGCGCCAGCAGCGACCGGGGGAACACTGAAGCTTTCTTT
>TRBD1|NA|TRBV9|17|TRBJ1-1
CASSVLPGGAKNTEAFF
TGTGCCAGCAGCGTACTTCCAGGGGGCGCAAAGAACACTGAAGCTTTCTTT
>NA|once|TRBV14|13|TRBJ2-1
CASSQGPYNEQFF
TGTGCCAGCAGCCAGGGACCATACAATGAGCAGTTCTTC
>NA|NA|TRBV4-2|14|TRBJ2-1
CASSQDGGAGEQFF
TGTGCCAGCAGCCAAGACGGAGGGGCGGGGGAGCAGTTCTTC
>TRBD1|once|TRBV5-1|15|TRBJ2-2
CASSTGTGGTGELFF
TGCGCCAGCAGCACCGGGACAGGGGGAACCGGGGAGCTGTTTTTT
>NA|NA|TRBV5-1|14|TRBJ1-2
CASSLVAGQRGYTF
TGCGCCAGCAGCTTGGTGGCAGGCCAACGTGGCTACACCTTC
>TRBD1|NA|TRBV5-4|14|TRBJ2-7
CASSWGQSSYEQYF
TGTGCCAGCAGCTGGGGACAGAGCTCCTACGAGCAGTACTTC
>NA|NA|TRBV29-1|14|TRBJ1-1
CSVARLDRNTEAFF
TGCAGCGTTGCAAGGCTGGACAGGAACACTGAAGCTTTCTTT
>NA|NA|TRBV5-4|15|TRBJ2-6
CASSLRSSGANVLTF
TGTGCCAGCAGCTTGAGGAGTTCTGGGGCCAACGTCCTGACTTTC
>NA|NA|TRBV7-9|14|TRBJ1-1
CASSLGTANTEAFF
TGTGCCAGCAGCTTAGGGACAGCGAACACTGAAGCTTTCTTT
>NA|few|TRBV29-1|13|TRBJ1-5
CSVETGRDQPQHF
TGCAGCGTTGAAACAGGGAGGGATCAGCCCCAGCATTTT
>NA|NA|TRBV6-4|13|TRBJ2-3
CASSAQLLDTQYF
TGTGCCAGCAGTGCGCAGCTTTTAGATACGCAGTATTTT
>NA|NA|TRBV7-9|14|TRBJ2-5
CASTPYGVQETQYF
TGTGCCAGCACCCCCTATGGGGTCCAAGAGACCCAGTACTTC
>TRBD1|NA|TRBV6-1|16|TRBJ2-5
CASSDRGRGPQETQYF
TGTGCCAGCAGTGATAGGGGCAGGGGGCCCCAAGAGACCCAGTACTTC
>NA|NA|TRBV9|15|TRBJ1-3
CASSAIQGAGNTIYF
TGTGCCAGCAGCGCGATACAGGGCGCTGGAAACACCATATATTTT
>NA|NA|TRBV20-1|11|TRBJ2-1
CSARGVEEQFF
TGCAGTGCTAGAGGGGTGGAAGAGCAGTTCTTC
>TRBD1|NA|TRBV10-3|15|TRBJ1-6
CAISGGGQANSPLHF
TGTGCCATCAGTGGGGGGGGACAGGCAAATTCACCCCTCCACTTT
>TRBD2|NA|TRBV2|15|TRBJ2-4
CARSGLAGGKNIQYF
TGTGCCAGATCGGGACTAGCGGGGGGAAAAAACATTCAGTACTTC
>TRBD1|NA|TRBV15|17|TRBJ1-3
CATSRARQGQGGNTIYF
TGTGCCACCAGCAGAGCGCGACAGGGGCAAGGTGGAAACACCATATATTTT
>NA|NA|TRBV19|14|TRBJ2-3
CASSIGSSTDTQYF
TGTGCCAGTAGTATAGGTAGCAGCACAGATACGCAGTATTTT
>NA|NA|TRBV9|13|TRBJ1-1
CASSVRFGTEAFF
TGTGCCAGCAGCGTTAGGTTTGGGACTGAAGCTTTCTTT
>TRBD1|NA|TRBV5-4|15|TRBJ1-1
CASSPTGALNTEAFF
TGTGCCAGCAGCCCAACAGGGGCCCTGAACACTGAAGCTTTCTTT
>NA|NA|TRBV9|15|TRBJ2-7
CASSVAGTGNYEQYF
TGTGCCAGCAGCGTGGCCGGGACGGGGAACTACGAGCAGTACTTC
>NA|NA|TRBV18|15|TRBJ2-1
CASSPSGGRNNEQFF
TGTGCCAGCTCACCATCGGGGGGCCGCAACAATGAGCAGTTCTTC
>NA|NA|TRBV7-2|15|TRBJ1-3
CASSLGPNSGNTIYF
TGTGCCAGCAGCTTAGGGCCGAACTCTGGAAACACCATATATTTT
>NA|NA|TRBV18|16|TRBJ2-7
CASSPRGKDSSYEQYF
TGTGCCAGCTCACCAAGGGGAAAGGACAGTTCCTACGAGCAGTACTTC
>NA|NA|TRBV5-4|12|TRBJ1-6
CASSLDDSPLHF
TGTGCCAGCAGCTTGGATGATTCACCCCTCCACTTT
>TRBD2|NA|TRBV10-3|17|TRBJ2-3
CAISEAWRGGAADTQYF
TGTGCCATCAGTGAAGCATGGCGCGGGGGGGCCGCAGATACGCAGTATTTT
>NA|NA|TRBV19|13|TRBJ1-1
CASSNQANTEAFF
TGTGCCAGTAGTAATCAGGCGAACACTGAAGCTTTCTTT
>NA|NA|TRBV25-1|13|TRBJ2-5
CASSGPAQETQYF
TGTGCCAGCAGTGGCCCTGCCCAAGAGACCCAGTACTTC
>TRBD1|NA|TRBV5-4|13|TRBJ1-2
CASTQGSPGGYTF
TGTGCCAGCACACAGGGGTCCCCCGGGGGCTACACCTTC
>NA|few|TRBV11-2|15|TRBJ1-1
CASSLLHPVNTEAFF
TGTGCCAGCAGCCTTCTTCACCCTGTGAACACTGAAGCTTTCTTT